This note documents a single TCR beta chain sequence. There is no known antigen for this receptor. One base away there is no much larger clone; base qualities are not given. The sample is drawn from a study of T cells in localized non-small cell lung cancer (dated by TCRdb to about 2020). Regarding the complete study: The study analyzed T cell repertoires of 236 early-stage NSCLC patients, comparing tumors and uninvolved tumor-adjacent lungs. The cohort was made up of about 240 treatment-naive NSCLC patients whose localized lung tumors had been resected. NSCLC patients had a mean age of roughly 69 years, and around 130 were male and over 85 female.

There are 12 amino acids in the CDR3, from cysteine to phenylalanine inclusive. Just the 36-base CDR3 DNA is kept, in frame starting at base 1. Looking up the germline V gene (reference sequence) yields CDR1 LNHDA and CDR2 SQIVND. A distance of 5 bases separates the germline ends of V and J, which lose 4 bases and 4 bases respectively. At diagnosis, peripheral blood, uninvolved tumor-adjacent lung and tumor were collected and stored as a combination of fresh-frozen and FFPE material. For TCR repertoire profiling, blood samples were analyzed as peripheral blood mononuclear cells. The full study reports these points: Because multi-region tumor sequencing was not performed, intratumor heterogeneity could not be ruled out. Since the design was exploratory, TCR variables were selected using unadjusted p-values with no false-discovery rate correction. Of the top 100 tumor clones, a median of roughly 53 were detected in paired uninvolved adjacent lung; around 27 were also among that lung's top 100. Uninvolved tumor-adjacent lung showed the highest T cell clonality, higher than tumor, which suggests more focused antigenic responses in the uninvolved tumor-adjacent lung. Higher T cell density in blood was associated with longer overall survival, whereas higher clonality in adjacent lung was associated with shorter survival.

TCR beta CDR3 regions were sequenced from DNA using the immunoSEQ Assay. The study's own analysis went as follows. To compute T cell density, TCR beta template counts were normalized to usable DNA, which was estimated by amplifying housekeeping genes. Richness was estimated with the preseqR package, extrapolating to 400,000 templates for PBMC samples and 120,000 templates for tissue samples. Clonality was calculated as one minus Pielou's evenness. Tissue-enriched TCRs were identified by differential abundance testing using productive amino-acid clonotypes, minimum total count 5 and alpha 0.1. Repertoire overlap between compartments was quantified with the Jaccard Index and Morisita Overlap Index. GLIPH clustered TCR beta CDR3s with public tetramer-defined viral CDR3s; viral motifs required at least three viral sequences plus V-gene enrichment. Drawn from immuneACCESS, this table holds only the in-frame rearrangements with V and J called that TCRdb kept. Clones are partly lost; checked studies trace under half to an unresolved V gene and leave the rest unexplained. That table furnishes V, J and clone size, whereas the DNA furnished D and trimming. The sample includes more than 12,000 clones, with more than 80% observed a single time. Together, the top ten hold about 4.4% of the sample.

The rearrangement combines TRBV19 with TRBJ2-1; no D gene call is confident. Specimen: peripheral blood, collected before any cancer treatment. The sequence was obtained from a woman between 40 and 69 years old with stage I lung adenocarcinoma. The CDR3 region has the sequence CASSTGYNEQFF. The DNA sequence follows: TGTGCCAGTAGTACCGGGTACAATGAGCAGTTCTTC.